These T cell receptor beta chains were read from a single sample in a study of Ad26.COV2.S vaccination and SARS-CoV-2 variants. Sequencing used immunoSEQ multiplex PCR; TCRdb keeps in-frame clones, though not all of them. The top ten hold around 10% of the sample, which has about 350,000 clones, less than 90% seen once. Material: peripheral blood, obtained in a trial of Ad26.COV2.S vaccine versus placebo. These receptors were obtained from a person between 18 and 59 years old who received the Ad26.COV2.S COVID-19 vaccine or a placebo. Each CDR3 is given with its conserved first and last residue. A D gene is named only where the DNA matches it firmly. For some rows the clone size is stated as once, few or many, or as a class when expanded; others skip it.

CDR3aa,CDR3nt,j_gene,abundance,v_gene,d_gene
CASSPYDRGGEQFF,TGTGCCAGCTCACCGTATGACAGGGGGGGTGAGCAGTTCTTC,TRBJ2-1,NA,TRBV18,TRBD1
CAIAPGQDTDTQYF,TGTGCCATCGCCCCCGGACAGGACACAGATACGCAGTATTTT,TRBJ2-3,NA,TRBV10-3,TRBD1
CASRRGAGGSQPQHF,TGTGCCAGCCGCCGGGGGGCGGGGGGCAGTCAGCCCCAGCATTTT,TRBJ1-5,NA,TRBV19,NA
CASSIAQGSYNEQFF,TGTGCCAGTAGTATCGCACAGGGCTCCTACAATGAGCAGTTCTTC,TRBJ2-1,NA,TRBV19,NA
CASSFLASGGREQFF,TGTGCCAGCAGCTTCCTGGCTAGCGGGGGTCGTGAGCAGTTCTTC,TRBJ2-1,NA,TRBV11-2,TRBD2
CASSLEGEHYEQYF,TGTGCCAGCAGCTTGGAGGGGGAACACTACGAGCAGTACTTC,TRBJ2-7,NA,TRBV5-6,NA
CASSPGTQRGTDTQYF,TGTGCCAGCAGCCCCGGGACCCAGCGTGGCACAGATACGCAGTATTTT,TRBJ2-3,NA,TRBV28,NA
CASRSAGLTDGYTF,TGTGCCAGCAGAAGCGCGGGGCTTACGGATGGCTACACCTTC,TRBJ1-2,NA,TRBV25-1,NA
CASSEEALEPQHF,TGTGCCAGCAGTGAAGAAGCATTGGAGCCCCAGCATTTT,TRBJ1-5,NA,TRBV2,NA
CASSLVGRLGDEQFF,TGTGCCAGCAGCTTGGTTGGACGACTGGGCGATGAGCAGTTCTTC,TRBJ2-1,NA,TRBV5-4,NA
CASGNRGWDEQFF,TGTGCCAGCGGAAACAGGGGTTGGGATGAGCAGTTCTTC,TRBJ2-1,NA,TRBV7-2,TRBD1
CASSLRGNQPQHF,TGTGCCAGCAGCTTACGAGGAAATCAGCCCCAGCATTTT,TRBJ1-5,once,TRBV7-3,NA
CASSRGGEVQPQHF,TGTGCCAGCAGTCGGGGGGGGGAGGTACAGCCCCAGCATTTT,TRBJ1-5,many,TRBV3-1/TRBV3-2,NA
CASKPDRSSGNTIYF,TGTGCCAGTAAACCCGACCGGAGCTCTGGAAACACCATATATTTT,TRBJ1-3,NA,TRBV19,NA
CASRNRGEHVQFF,TGTGCCAGTAGGAACAGAGGGGAGCACGTTCAGTTCTTC,TRBJ2-1,many,TRBV19,NA
CASRNSLGGPTNTGELFF,TGTGCCAGCAGGAACTCGTTGGGAGGACCGACGAACACCGGGGAGCTGTTTTTT,TRBJ2-2,NA,TRBV25-1,NA
CASTGQANYGYTF,TGTGCCAGCACCGGACAGGCTAACTATGGCTACACCTTC,TRBJ1-2,NA,TRBV28,TRBD1
CASSQAGSYEQYF,TGTGCCAGCAGCCAAGCCGGTAGCTACGAGCAGTACTTC,TRBJ2-7,few,TRBV4-2,NA
CASRWANTEAFF,TGTGCCAGTAGATGGGCGAACACTGAAGCTTTCTTT,TRBJ1-1,NA,TRBV19,NA
CAISESSQNQPQHF,TGTGCCATCAGTGAGTCAAGTCAAAATCAGCCCCAGCATTTT,TRBJ1-5,NA,TRBV10-3,NA
CASSSGGAETQYF,TGTGCCAGCAGTTCAGGGGGCGCTGAGACCCAGTACTTC,TRBJ2-5,NA,TRBV28,TRBD1
CASSYGRSYEQYF,TGTGCCAGCAGTTACGGACGGAGCTACGAGCAGTACTTC,TRBJ2-7,NA,TRBV28,NA
CASSLGQGTYYEQYF,TGTGCCAGCAGCTTGGGGCAGGGGACTTACTACGAGCAGTACTTC,TRBJ2-7,NA,TRBV5-4,NA
CASSPPIATKQETQYF,TGTGCCAGCTCACCACCTATCGCTACTAAACAAGAGACCCAGTACTTC,TRBJ2-5,NA,TRBV18,NA
CASSVGRSSGNTIYF,TGTGCCAGCTCAGTGGGCAGATCATCTGGAAACACCATATATTTT,TRBJ1-3,NA,TRBV18,NA
CASSYGGGNQPQHF,TGTGCCAGCAGTTACGGGGGGGGCAATCAGCCCCAGCATTTT,TRBJ1-5,NA,TRBV6-2/TRBV6-3,NA
CASSLANNYGYTF,TGTGCCAGCAGCTTAGCCAACAACTATGGCTACACCTTC,TRBJ1-2,NA,TRBV11-2,NA
CASSEATVNTEAFF,TGTGCCAGCAGTGAAGCAACGGTGAACACTGAAGCTTTCTTT,TRBJ1-1,NA,TRBV2,NA
CASSSLQGYEAFF,TGTGCCAGCAGTTCTCTACAGGGATATGAAGCTTTCTTT,TRBJ1-1,NA,TRBV7-9,NA
CASSLGQALFYGYTF,TGTGCCAGCAGCTTGGGACAGGCGTTATTCTATGGCTACACCTTC,TRBJ1-2,NA,TRBV5-4,NA
CASSSLPVSNQPQHF,TGTGCCAGTAGTTCTTTGCCAGTTAGCAATCAGCCCCAGCATTTT,TRBJ1-5,many,TRBV19,NA
CAIRTTSGTYEQYF,TGTGCCATCAGAACGACTAGCGGAACTTACGAGCAGTACTTC,TRBJ2-7,few,TRBV10-3,TRBD2
CSVESWEAGGTEAFF,TGCAGCGTTGAATCCTGGGAGGCGGGAGGCACTGAAGCTTTCTTT,TRBJ1-1,NA,TRBV29-1,NA
CASSYTGAYEQYF,TGTGCCAGTAGTTATACAGGAGCCTACGAGCAGTACTTC,TRBJ2-7,once,TRBV19,NA
CASRWTGPDRFF,TGTGCCAGCAGGTGGACAGGGCCCGACCGGTTCTTC,TRBJ2-1,NA,TRBV6-6,TRBD1
CASSLVTTVQQYF,TGTGCCAGCAGCTTAGTAACGACGGTCCAGCAGTATTTT,TRBJ2-3,NA,TRBV11-1,NA
CASSFNRGHEQYF,TGTGCCAGCAGCTTTAACAGGGGCCACGAGCAGTACTTC,TRBJ2-7,few,TRBV7-6,TRBD1
CASSPWGGNYGYTF,TGTGCCAGCAGCCCCTGGGGAGGGAACTATGGCTACACCTTC,TRBJ1-2,NA,TRBV7-2,NA
CATRLVWARSYNEQFF,TGTGCCACACGTCTCGTTTGGGCTCGCTCCTACAATGAGCAGTTCTTC,TRBJ2-1,NA,TRBV19,NA
CASSLAGGQDTQYF,TGCGCCAGCAGCCTAGCGGGGGGGCAAGATACGCAGTATTTT,TRBJ2-3,NA,TRBV4-3,TRBD2